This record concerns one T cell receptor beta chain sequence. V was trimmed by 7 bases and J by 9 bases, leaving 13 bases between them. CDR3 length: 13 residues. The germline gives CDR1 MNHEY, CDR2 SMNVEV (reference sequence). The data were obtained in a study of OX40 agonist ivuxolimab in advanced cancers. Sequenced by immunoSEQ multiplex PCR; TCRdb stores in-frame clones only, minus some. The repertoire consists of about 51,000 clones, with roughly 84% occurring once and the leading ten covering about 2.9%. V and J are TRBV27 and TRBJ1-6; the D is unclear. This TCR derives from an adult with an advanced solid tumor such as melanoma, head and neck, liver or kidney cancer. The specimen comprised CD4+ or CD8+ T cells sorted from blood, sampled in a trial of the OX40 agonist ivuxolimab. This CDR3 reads CASKNQGSSPLHF. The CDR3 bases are TGTGCCAGCAAAAACCAAGGATCTTCACCCCTCCACTTT.